The 4 T cell receptor beta chains given below trace back to one sample, sequenced in a study of shared clonotypes between healthy human individuals. Libraries were prepared by immunoSEQ multiplex PCR; TCRdb keeps only in-frame clonotypes and omits some of them. Of some 2.4 million clones listed, roughly 93% were seen once; the top ten hold 0.36%. Specimen: naive CD4+ T cells from PBMCs. The subset denotes: CD45RA+ positively selected. These receptors were taken from a man between 18 and 35 years old in good health. Some clones in this sample may be carry-over from other donors' samples.

The chain couples TRBV11-1 to TRBJ2-6; D might be TRBD1 (6 bases). Germline values: CDR1 SGHAT, CDR2 FQDESV (reference sequence). V dropped 7 bases and J dropped 0 bases, with 19 bases sitting between them. The CDR3 has 18 residues. DNA for the CDR3: TGTGCCAGCACCCACGATGAGGGGGAGAGCTCTGGGGCCAACGTCCTGACTTTC. Protein product: CASTHDEGESSGANVLTF.

Worth noting for this clone: This specimen includes other DNA sequences encoding the same CDR3. The genes are TRBV20-1 and TRBJ2-3; D remains ambiguous. CDR3 length equals 11 residues. Trimming removed 6 bases from V and 6 bases from J, with 10 bases in between. Germline assignment: CDR1 DFQATT and CDR2 SNEGSKA (reference sequence). The CDR3 here is CSAPAGDTQYF. CDR3 in DNA: TGCAGTGCGCCAGCCGGCGATACGCAGTATTTT.

The chain carries TRBV10-1 and TRBJ1-2; D perhaps matches TRBD1 (6 bases). Looked up from germline, CDR1 is WNHNN and CDR2 is SYGVQD (reference sequence). Trimming removed 5 bases at V and 3 bases at J, with 7 bases between. The CDR3 consists of 12 residues. The CDR3 region is CASSRQDYGYTF. CDR3 sequence (DNA): TGCGCCAGCAGTCGACAGGACTATGGCTACACCTTC.

The chain combines TRBV11-1 with TRBJ1-1; the match to TRBD1 covers 7 bases. V dropped 4 bases and J dropped 1; count of bases not matched to a gene: 12. CDR1 is SGHAT and CDR2 is FQDESV in the germline V gene (reference sequence). The CDR3 has 17 residues. In DNA, the CDR3 is TGTGCCAGCAGCTACCGACAGGGAAAATCGCAGAACACTGAAGCTTTCTTT. Translating it yields CASSYRQGKSQNTEAFF.